A single sample is the source of the 28 T cell receptor beta chains below, sequenced in a study of post-analysis software for immune sequencing data. Whole-study results and caveats: Included in a set of a handful of TRBV segments more frequent in patients than controls were TRBV5-6, TRBV5-1 and TRBV20-1.

Each TCR beta cDNA library carried unique molecular identifiers. MiXCR, run by TCRdb on the PCR reads, gives a single entry per CDR3 protein. The table includes over 250,000 distinct CDR3 sequences, less than 40% detected once. Their cognate antigens are unknown. Sequencing was carried out using blood. These receptors were taken from a girl under 18 with multiple sclerosis.

This clonotype was seen only once. The rearrangement joins TRBV27 to TRBJ2-1; 9 bases fit TRBD2. Near its end, the DNA agrees better with TRBJ2-7, so the J call may be wrong. Germline assignment: CDR1 MNHEY and CDR2 SMNVEV (reference sequence). The CDR3 has 14 amino acids. The CDR3 protein is CASRIAGECNEQYF. CDR3 in DNA: TGTGCCAGCAGGATAGCGGGAGAATGTAATGAGCAGTACTTC.

This clonotype was picked up many times. V usage is TRBV29-1 and J usage is TRBJ2-2, with 14 nucleotides matching TRBD2. From germline, CDR1 is SQVTM and CDR2 ANQGSEA. CDR3 length: 15 residues. J lost 1 base, V lost 7 bases, and 2 bases had no gene match. Written as DNA, the CDR3 is TGCAGCGCAGGACTAGCGGGAGGGAACACCGGGGAGCTGTTTTTT. It yields the protein CSAGLAGGNTGELFF.

This chain links TRBV20-1 with TRBJ2-1; 8 bases line up with TRBD1. The CDR3 loop spans 18 amino acids. Trimming at V came to 5 bases and at J to 12 bases, leaving 27 bases not matched to a gene. CDR1 is DFQATT and CDR2 is SNEGSKA in the germline V gene (reference sequence). The CDR3 loop is CSAARVGGTGGFRPLQFF. DNA for the CDR3: TGCAGTGCTGCGAGGGTCGGCGGAACAGGGGGGTTCCGTCCCCTGCAGTTCTTC.

This chain joins TRBV5-1 and TRBJ1-1, with D possibly TRBD1 on 5 matching bases. V lost 3 bases and J 3 bases, leaving 12 bases between the germline ends. The CDR3 is 14 amino acids. In germline, CDR1 is SGHRS, CDR2 YFSETQ. The DNA for the CDR3 is TGCGCCAGCAGCTCCTCCGGGGGGTACACTGAAGCTTTCTTT. Protein: CASSSSGGYTEAFF.

In the case of this clonotype: Possible read error: a much larger clone is one base away. The chain carries TRBV5-1 and TRBJ2-5; 7 nucleotides align to TRBD1. V was pared by 7 bases and J by 4 bases, with 16 bases of the junction left unmatched. This CDR3 contains 16 residues. Germline CDR1 is SGHRS and CDR2 is YFSETQ. CDR3 protein: CASGPIQGPQGETQYF. In DNA, the CDR3 is TGCGCCAGCGGCCCGATACAGGGGCCCCAAGGAGAGACCCAGTACTTC.

This clonotype has just a few counts. The chain recombines TRBV7-2 with TRBJ2-1; 11 nucleotides agree with TRBD1. Germline lookup yields CDR1 SGHTA and CDR2 FQGNSA. The CDR3 is 15 residues long. V trimming: 1 base; J trimming: 10 bases; junction bases outside the gene matches: 6. The CDR3 nucleotides are TGTGCCAGCAGCTTAGATGGACAGGGGGCGTTAGAGCAGTTCTTC. Amino acid sequence: CASSLDGQGALEQFF.

On this clonotype itself: A much larger clone differs from this one at a single base, so this may be a read error. The chain has TRBV9 and TRBJ2-1, with 8 bases lining up with TRBD1. Germline V lookup: CDR1 SGDLS, CDR2 YYNGEE. CDR3 length equals 15 residues. The V gene end was trimmed by 3 bases and the J gene end by 8 bases; junction bases not matched to a gene: 10. The CDR3 here is CASSGGWQGADEQFF. CDR3 DNA: TGTGCCAGCAGCGGAGGTTGGCAGGGGGCTGATGAGCAGTTCTTC.

This clonotype has a count of ten or more. The chain has TRBV5-1 and TRBJ2-1, with TRBD2 matching 7 bases. V lost 0 bases and J lost 5; bases outside the gene matches: 5. CDR1 is SGHRS and CDR2 is YFSETQ in the germline V gene. This CDR3 has 15 amino acids. This CDR3 reads CASSLGEGPHNEQFF. CDR3 in DNA: TGCGCCAGCAGCTTGGGGGAGGGCCCCCACAATGAGCAGTTCTTC.

This clonotype was seen repeatedly, ten times or more. The gene calls are TRBV12-3 or TRBV12-4 and TRBJ2-4, with TRBD1 as a possible D gene (5 bases). Trimming cost V 6 bases and J 8 bases, with 26 bases left between them. CDR3 length: 17 residues. In nucleotides, the CDR3 is TGTGCCAGCAGAGACTCCACTCGTGCGGACACCGGGTACATTCAGTACTTC. Protein: CASRDSTRADTGYIQYF.

This clonotype was recorded many times. The chain carries TRBV6-1 and TRBJ2-2, with TRBD1 matching 7 bases. V shed 6 bases and J 5 bases; nucleotides not matched to a gene: 15. Germline loops: CDR1 MNHNS, CDR2 SASEGT. This CDR3 is 17 amino acids long. The CDR3 protein is CASRNSRRQGSTGELFF. The CDR3, as DNA: TGTGCCAGCAGGAACTCCCGAAGACAGGGTAGTACCGGGGAGCTGTTTTTT.

Concerning this clonotype: A read error may explain this, as a much larger clone is one base away. This rearrangement joins TRBV12-3 or TRBV12-4 to TRBJ1-2; 7 bases map to TRBD1. V lost 6 bases and J lost 4; bases outside the gene matches: 5. There are 13 residues in the CDR3. For the CDR3, the DNA is TGTGCCAGCAGCGTGGGACAGAGCTATGGCTACACCTTC. It is translated as CASSVGQSYGYTF.

This clonotype was seen at least ten times. This sequence joins TRBV15 and TRBJ2-5, with 8 nucleotides matching TRBD1. Germline V gene data show CDR1 as LNHNV and CDR2 as YYDKDF (reference sequence). The CDR3 extends over 16 amino acids. Losses at the gene ends were 0 bases for V and 5 bases for J; bases not matched to a gene: 8. The CDR3 DNA follows: TGTGCCACCAGCAGAGATGGCGGACAGGGCCGGGAGACCCAGTACTTC. Translated, it gives CATSRDGGQGRETQYF.

This clonotype was seen at least ten times. The V and J genes are TRBV20-1 and TRBJ1-5; tentatively, D is TRBD1 (6 bases). In germline, CDR1 is DFQATT, CDR2 SNEGSKA (reference sequence). Trimming cost V 7 bases and J 3 bases, with 13 bases left between them. This CDR3 is built from 13 residues. The CDR3 is CSGKGGINQPQHF. The CDR3 bases are TGCAGTGGGAAGGGGGGGATCAATCAGCCCCAGCATTTT.

This clonotype showed up many times. This chain joins TRBV27 and TRBJ1-1, with D possibly TRBD1 on 6 matching bases. The CDR3 extends over 14 amino acids. Trimming pared 5 bases from V and 4 bases from J, leaving 14 bases between. Germline loops: CDR1 MNHEY, CDR2 SMNVEV (reference sequence). CDR3 sequence: CASSDRPTSTEAFF. CDR3 bases: TGTGCCAGCAGTGACAGGCCAACCAGCACTGAAGCTTTCTTT.

This clonotype was seen at least ten times. The chain employs TRBV28 and TRBJ2-1; D might be TRBD1 or TRBD2, each matching 5 bases. There are 16 residues in the CDR3. Germline CDR1 MDHEN, CDR2 SYDVKM. V was pared by 6 bases and J by 8 bases, with 23 bases between. In DNA, the CDR3 is TGTGCCAGCAGCCCTCCCGGACTGGGGCAGTTGGATGAGCAGTTCTTC. It codes for CASSPPGLGQLDEQFF.

The CDR3 DNA is TGTGCCAGTAAACTCAGGACAGGGGCTTACAATGAGCAGTTCTTC. Protein: CASKLRTGAYNEQFF. The V and J genes are TRBV27 and TRBJ2-1, with 9 nucleotides matching TRBD1. The CDR3 spans 15 residues. V was pared by 9 bases and J by 4 bases, with 10 bases of the junction left unmatched. The germline CDR1 and CDR2 sequences are MNHEY and SMNVEV (reference sequence).

Notes on this clonotype: A clone one base away is much larger, so this may be a read error. V is TRBV10-3 and J is TRBJ2-7; 10 bases line up with TRBD1. The germline V gene has CDR1 ENHRY and CDR2 SYGVKD. The ends lost 0 bases at V and 2 bases at J; junction bases unmatched: 1. The CDR3 is 15 amino acids. Written as DNA, the CDR3 is TGTGCCATCAGTGAGTCTGGGACAGGGGCCTACGAGCAGTACTTC. Translating gives CAISESGTGAYEQYF.

The V and J genes are TRBV9 and TRBJ2-3; 9 nucleotides agree with TRBD2. This CDR3 comprises 16 residues. The V gene end was trimmed by 0 bases and the J gene end by 2 bases; junction bases not matched to a gene: 4. Germline CDR1 SGDLS, CDR2 YYNGEE. CDR3 amino acids: CASSVEGGGATDTQYF. CDR3 sequence (DNA): TGTGCCAGCAGCGTAGAGGGCGGGGGGGCCACAGATACGCAGTATTTT.

A single count supports this clonotype. One base away lies a much larger clone, so this may be a sequencing read error. The rearrangement links TRBV4-1 to TRBJ1-2; the D is unclear. CDR1 is MGHRA, CDR2 YSYEKL, per germline. This CDR3 spans 13 amino acids. V was clipped by 3 bases and J by 1 base, with 6 bases between them. The CDR3 region is CASSQEINYGYTF. Here the CDR3 DNA reads TGCGCCAGCAGCCAGGAGATTAACTATGGCTACACCTTC.

This clonotype was counted ten times or more. The rearrangement uses TRBV24-1 and TRBJ2-3; 9 positions match TRBD1. The ends lost 3 bases at V and 3 bases at J; junction bases unmatched: 3. The CDR3 has 15 amino acids. Germline V gene lookup returns CDR1 KGHDR and CDR2 SFDVKD. CDR3 nucleotides: TGTGCCACCAGTGATCTCGGACAGGGGACAGATACGCAGTATTTT. Protein sequence: CATSDLGQGTDTQYF.

This clonotype showed up just a few times. The V gene is TRBV12-5, the J gene TRBJ1-1; D is undetermined. The CDR3 has 10 amino acids. V was pared by 1 base and J by 8 bases, with 2 bases between. Looked up from germline, CDR1 is LGHNT and CDR2 is FRNRAP. This chain's CDR3 is CASGLEEAFF. The CDR3 DNA reads TGTGCTAGTGGTTTGGAAGAAGCTTTCTTT.

This clonotype was recorded at least ten times. The gene calls are TRBV20-1 and TRBJ2-7; D ambiguous. CDR3 length: 13 amino acids. CDR1 and CDR2 (germline): DFQATT, SNEGSKA (reference sequence). The ends were cut back, 1 base at V and 0 bases at J, with 7 bases in the middle. CDR3 bases: TGCAGTGCTAGAGCCCTGAGCTCCTACGAGCAGTACTTC. Translated, it gives CSARALSSYEQYF.

This clonotype was observed at least ten times. The chain joins TRBV13 to TRBJ2-1; 9 bases are a match to TRBD2. The CDR3 length is 15 residues. The V and J ends lost 0 bases and 8 bases, in that order; junction bases with no gene match: 5. Germline-derived CDR1 and CDR2 are PRHDT and FYEKMQ (reference sequence). The CDR3 DNA is TGTGCCAGCAGCTTAGGACTAGCGGGCGGGGATGAGCAGTTCTTC. This encodes CASSLGLAGGDEQFF. The full variable domain, in which reference TRBV13 and TRBJ2-1 provide the parts outside the CDR3, is AAGVIQSPRHLIKEKRETATLKCYPIPRHDTVYWYQQGPGQDPQFLISFYEKMQSDKGSIPDRFSAQQFSDYHSELNMSSLELGDSALYFCASSLGLAGGDEQFFGPGTRLTVL.

Concerning this clonotype: A much bigger clone sits one base away, suggesting this may be a read error. The chain carries TRBV27 and TRBJ1-2, with a tentative D call TRBD1 (5 bases). CDR1 and CDR2 from the germline V gene are MNHEY and SMNVEV (reference sequence). The CDR3 is 13 amino acids. CDR3 DNA: TGTGCCGGCAGGGCTCGGGGTGAATATGGCTACACCTTC. Its protein is CAGRARGEYGYTF.

J is TRBJ2-1 and V is TRBV2, with D perhaps being TRBD1 or TRBD2 (5 bases each). Trimming stripped 7 bases from V and 10 bases from J, with 14 bases between. CDR1 and CDR2 from the germline V gene are SNHLY and FYNNEI. The CDR3 has 12 amino acids. The CDR3 sequence is CASTGRLTEQFF. CDR3 nucleotides: TGTGCCAGCACGGGGCGACTGACCGAGCAGTTCTTC.

This clonotype turned up a few times. V usage is TRBV7-2 and J usage is TRBJ2-5; D unresolved. In germline, CDR1 is SGHTA, CDR2 FQGNSA. Trimming pared 5 bases from V and 4 bases from J, leaving 17 bases between. This CDR3 contains 15 residues. CDR3 sequence reads: CASSLPTGLIETQYF. CDR3 DNA sequence: TGTGCCAGCAGCCTCCCCACCGGCCTAATAGAGACCCAGTACTTC. Combining the CDR3 with reference TRBV7-2 and TRBJ2-5 gives the whole variable domain GAGVSQSPSNKVTEKGKDVELRCDPISGHTALYWYRQSLGQGLEFLIYFQGNSAPDKSGLPSDRFSAERTGGSVSTLTIQRTQQEDSAVYLCASSLPTGLIETQYFGPGTRLLVL.

The chain combines TRBV9 with TRBJ2-2; D ambiguous. The V end lost 4 bases, the J end lost 5 bases, and 12 bases lay between the germline ends. Looked up from germline, CDR1 is SGDLS and CDR2 is YYNGEE. CDR3 length: 14 amino acids. Here the CDR3 reads CASSFKYLTGELFF. The DNA for the CDR3 is TGTGCCAGCAGCTTTAAATACCTAACCGGGGAGCTGTTTTTT.

In this sample, this clonotype turned up many times. The J gene is TRBJ2-1, the V gene TRBV2; TRBD2 aligns across 10 bases. V lost 4 bases, J lost 9 bases, and 9 bases stayed unmatched. The length of the CDR3 is 15 residues. The germline V gene encodes CDR1 SNHLY and CDR2 FYNNEI. The CDR3 spells CASSGTSGIKVEQFF. In nucleotides, the CDR3 is TGTGCCAGCAGTGGAACTAGCGGGATAAAAGTTGAGCAGTTCTTC.